A single sample gave rise to the 31 T cell receptor beta chains below, sequenced in a study of shared clonotypes between healthy human individuals. Clones were sequenced by immunoSEQ multiplex PCR, and TCRdb holds only the in-frame ones, with some missing. The sample comprises around 600,000 clones, around 95% of which are singletons, and approximately 0.11% rests with the top ten. In the naive CD8 group, cells lacked CD45RO and were positively selected for CCR7, so terminally differentiated effector memory CD45RA+ cells were left out. The sample consisted of naive CD8+ T cells sorted from blood. These receptors originate from a woman in her twenties or thirties in good health.

This clone appeared a single time. The chain joins TRBV19 to TRBJ1-6; TRBD1 agrees at 9 bases. CDR1 is LNHDA, CDR2 SQIVND, per germline (reference sequence). This CDR3 region has 13 residues. Trimming took 4 bases from V and 10 from J; bases not matched to a gene: 2. The DNA for the CDR3 is TGTGCCAGTAGTAGAACAGGGGGCTCACCCCTCCACTTT. The encoded protein is CASSRTGGSPLHF.

The chain joins TRBV7-8 to TRBJ2-7, with 13 bases matching TRBD2. Germline V lookup: CDR1 SGHVS, CDR2 FQNEAQ. V lost 4 bases to trimming and J lost 3 bases; unmatched junction nucleotides: 3. The CDR3 is 15 amino acids. This CDR3 reads CASSSGLAGFYEQYF. CDR3 DNA: TGTGCCAGCAGCTCGGGACTAGCGGGGTTCTACGAGCAGTACTTC.

The chain combines TRBV2 with TRBJ2-5; D may be TRBD2 (7 bases). V lost 8 bases, J lost 0 bases, and 25 bases lay in between. CDR3 size: 18 residues. Germline loops: CDR1 SNHLY, CDR2 FYNNEI. The CDR3 DNA is TGTGCCAGCGGTGGGGAACCGAAAAGGGGGGGCGACCAAGAGACCCAGTACTTC. It translates to CASGGEPKRGGDQETQYF.

The rearrangement joins TRBV2 to TRBJ1-1; a weak D match, TRBD1 (5 bases). The ends were cut back, 6 bases at V and 2 bases at J, with 22 bases in the middle. The CDR3 is 17 amino acids. Germline CDR1 and CDR2: SNHLY and FYNNEI. CDR3 residues: CASRDPFEGRVNTEAFF. DNA for the CDR3: TGTGCCAGCAGGGACCCTTTTGAGGGGCGCGTAAACACTGAAGCTTTCTTT.

The table lists this clone with a count of one. The V call is TRBV13, the J call TRBJ2-7; 10 positions agree with TRBD2. The CDR3 consists of 15 residues. The germline V gene has CDR1 PRHDT and CDR2 FYEKMQ (reference sequence). V gave up 0 bases and J gave up 3 bases; unmatched junction bases: 2. The CDR3 reads CASSLGLAGVYEQYF. CDR3 sequence (DNA): TGTGCCAGCAGCTTAGGCCTAGCGGGGGTCTACGAGCAGTACTTC.

The chain combines TRBV13 with TRBJ2-7, with D possibly being TRBD1 (6 bases). This CDR3 comprises 17 residues. Germline V gene sequence: CDR1 PRHDT, CDR2 FYEKMQ (reference sequence). Trimming removed 0 bases from V and 6 bases from J, with 21 bases in between. The CDR3 protein is CASSLGLSSGTSSEQYF. The CDR3 DNA reads TGTGCCAGCAGCTTAGGCTTATCCTCAGGGACAAGTTCCGAGCAGTACTTC.

The chain couples TRBV25-1 to TRBJ1-2, with a weak D call TRBD1 (5 bases). The V and J ends lost 1 base and 9 bases respectively, with 12 bases between them. The CDR3 loop spans 13 amino acids. Germline V CDR1 and CDR2: MGHDK, SYGVNS. Here the CDR3 DNA reads TGTGCCAGCAGTGAATTAGGGGCTGTAAGCTACACCTTC. Residues: CASSELGAVSYTF.

CDR3 protein: CASSGPGQGFYEQYF. The CDR3 DNA follows: TGTGCCAGCAGTGGCCCCGGACAGGGATTTTACGAGCAGTACTTC. The chain recombines TRBV27 with TRBJ2-7, with TRBD1 matching over 8 bases. Germline V lookup: CDR1 MNHEY, CDR2 SMNVEV (reference sequence). This CDR3 region has 15 residues. V shed 5 bases, J shed 4 bases, and the junction held 10 bases outside the gene matches.

This sequence joins TRBV13 and TRBJ2-1; 7 nucleotides line up with TRBD2. The CDR3 loop spans 17 amino acids. Germline trimming cut 1 base from V and 8 bases from J; bases unmatched to any gene: 14. CDR1 PRHDT and CDR2 FYEKMQ come from the germline V gene (reference sequence). In DNA, the CDR3 is TGTGCCAGCAGCTTAGTTGGTAGCGGGTCACTTACGGATGAGCAGTTCTTC. Amino acids: CASSLVGSGSLTDEQFF.

The rearrangement links TRBV27 to TRBJ1-1, with a possible D match to TRBD1 (6 bases). Trimming stripped 2 bases from V and 1 base from J, with 11 bases between. Germline V gene lookup returns CDR1 MNHEY and CDR2 SMNVEV (reference sequence). This CDR3 is 15 amino acids long. CDR3 nucleotide sequence: TGTGCCAGCAGTTTAGCTGGGACACCGAACACTGAAGCTTTCTTT. Translation gives CASSLAGTPNTEAFF.

The count of this clone is one. The rearrangement joins TRBV7-6 to TRBJ1-2, with 9 bases that match TRBD1. The V and J ends lost 4 bases and 6 bases, in that order; junction bases with no gene match: 6. The CDR3 consists of 14 residues. Germline loops: CDR1 SGHVS, CDR2 FNYEAQ. CDR3 bases: TGTGCCAGCAGCTCAGGGACAGGGAGACATGGCTACACCTTC. Its protein is CASSSGTGRHGYTF.

This clone appeared once. The V gene is TRBV5-6, the J gene TRBJ2-1, with a possible D match to TRBD1 (5 bases). The CDR3 spans 13 residues. Deletions cut 1 base from V and 7 bases from J, with 9 bases between. Germline loops: CDR1 SGHDT, CDR2 YYEEEE. This CDR3 reads CASSLSGLNEQFF. The CDR3 DNA reads TGTGCCAGCAGCTTGTCAGGGTTGAATGAGCAGTTCTTC. The variable domain in full, completed from reference TRBV5-6 and TRBJ2-1, reads DAGVTQSPTHLIKTRGQQVTLRCSPKSGHDTVSWYQQALGQGPQFIFQYYEEEERQRGNFPDRFSGHQFPNYSSELNVNALLLGDSALYLCASSLSGLNEQFFGPGTRLTVL.

The rearrangement joins TRBV5-1 to TRBJ2-7; D is ambiguous. V lost 4 bases and J lost 4, with 18 bases in between. This CDR3 is 15 amino acids long. Germline CDR1 reads SGHRS; CDR2 reads YFSETQ. Here the CDR3 DNA reads TGCGCCAGCAGCGAGTCAACAGTCCCCTGGTACGAGCAGTACTTC. Translation: CASSESTVPWYEQYF.

The gene calls are TRBV9 and TRBJ2-5; D may be TRBD1 (5 bases). The J call is uncertain, as TRBJ2-7 better fits the DNA end. The CDR3 sequence is 15 residues long. CDR1 is SGDLS, CDR2 YYNGEE, per germline. CDR3 DNA sequence: TGTGCCAGCAGCGTAGGGGGAAGGGGTGGCTACGAGCAGTACTTC. Amino acids: CASSVGGRGGYEQYF.

The chain employs TRBV7-8 and TRBJ2-5; D is tentatively TRBD1 or TRBD2 (6 bases each). CDR1 is SGHVS, CDR2 FQNEAQ, per germline. Between the trimmed V and J ends, which lost 5 bases and 2 bases, there was a span of 9 bases. The CDR3 runs to 13 residues. The CDR3 sequence is CASSIGGQETQYF. CDR3 DNA sequence: TGTGCCAGCAGCATAGGGGGGCAAGAGACCCAGTACTTC.

Only a few counts were recorded for this clone. This rearrangement joins TRBV9 to TRBJ1-2; the D is unclear. Trimming removed 7 bases from V and 4 bases from J, with 14 bases in between. CDR1 SGDLS and CDR2 YYNGEE come from the germline V gene. The CDR3 contains 13 residues. CDR3 loop: CASGDRVGYGYTF. The CDR3 nucleotides are TGTGCCAGCGGCGATCGGGTTGGCTATGGCTACACCTTC.

V gene TRBV2 combines with J gene TRBJ2-2; D is undetermined. This CDR3 has 13 residues. Germline loops: CDR1 SNHLY, CDR2 FYNNEI. Trimming cost V 8 bases and J 4 bases, with 11 bases left between them. The CDR3 here is CASVRLGTGELFF. The CDR3 nucleotides are TGTGCCAGCGTAAGGCTGGGCACCGGGGAGCTGTTTTTT.

The chain employs TRBV2 and TRBJ2-2; 9 bases map to TRBD1. V lost 6 bases, J lost 1 base, and 12 bases stayed unmatched. CDR1 is SNHLY and CDR2 is FYNNEI in the germline V gene. The CDR3 extends over 18 amino acids. As DNA, the CDR3 is TGTGCCAGCAGGTCCGGGACAGGGTCGCCCCTGAACACCGGGGAGCTGTTTTTT. Its protein product is CASRSGTGSPLNTGELFF.

V usage is TRBV5-1 and J usage is TRBJ2-1, with 8 nucleotides matching TRBD2. With V trimmed by 0 bases and J by 5 bases, 4 bases remained unmatched. This CDR3 region has 15 residues. Germline V gene data show CDR1 as SGHRS and CDR2 as YFSETQ. DNA for the CDR3: TGCGCCAGCAGCTTGGAGGGACTAGGGAACAATGAGCAGTTCTTC. Protein product: CASSLEGLGNNEQFF.

J is TRBJ1-2 and V is TRBV6-6; the D gene is possibly TRBD1 (5 bases). The CDR3 runs 14 residues. Trimming took 0 bases from V and 7 from J, leaving 12 bases between them. Germline CDR1 reads MNHNY; CDR2 reads SVGAGI (reference sequence). This CDR3 is CASSYSEGQSGYTF. The CDR3 nucleotides read TGTGCCAGCAGTTACTCGGAGGGGCAGAGTGGCTACACCTTC.

The chain carries TRBV5-1 and TRBJ2-7; D possibly uses TRBD1 or TRBD2 (5 bases each). The CDR3 extends over 14 amino acids. Germline CDR1 reads SGHRS; CDR2 reads YFSETQ. V was cut by 2 bases and J by 0 bases, with 9 bases left in between. CDR3 sequence (DNA): TGCGCCAGCAGCTTACAGGACTTCTCCTACGAGCAGTACTTC. Encoded protein: CASSLQDFSYEQYF.

The chain combines TRBV4-1 with TRBJ1-5; D not resolved. Germline V gives CDR1 MGHRA, CDR2 YSYEKL. Between the trimmed V and J ends, which lost 0 bases and 0 bases, there was a span of 15 bases. This CDR3 has 18 residues. CDR3 coding DNA: TGCGCCAGCAGCCAAGAACAGCTCGGTGGATATAGCAATCAGCCCCAGCATTTT. It translates to CASSQEQLGGYSNQPQHF.

The chain joins TRBV11-2 to TRBJ2-3; 8 bases map to TRBD1. With V trimmed by 4 bases and J by 6 bases, 12 bases remained unmatched. The CDR3 loop spans 16 amino acids. In germline, CDR1 is SGHAT, CDR2 FQNNGV. The CDR3: CASSSGPGTGGDTQYF. CDR3 bases: TGTGCCAGCAGCTCGGGCCCCGGGACAGGCGGGGATACGCAGTATTTT.

The chain joins TRBV27 to TRBJ2-7; D call uncertain. CDR3 length: 15 residues. Looked up from germline, CDR1 is MNHEY and CDR2 is SMNVEV (reference sequence). The V and J ends lost 5 bases and 1 base respectively, with 15 bases between them. The CDR3, as DNA: TGTGCCAGCAGTCCCACAGCTCCGGTTTCCTACGAGCAGTACTTC. It specifies CASSPTAPVSYEQYF.

The chain uses TRBV11-3 and TRBJ2-2, with 7 bases that match TRBD1. Germline-derived CDR1 and CDR2 are SGHNT and YENEEA. Losses at the gene ends were 5 bases for V and 5 bases for J; bases not matched to a gene: 8. The CDR3 covers 15 residues. The CDR3 sequence is CASSPRGTLTGELFF. The DNA for the CDR3 is TGTGCCAGCAGCCCCAGGGGGACCTTAACCGGGGAGCTGTTTTTT.

The chain recombines TRBV28 with TRBJ2-4, with TRBD1 identical over 9 bases. CDR3 length equals 14 residues. With V trimmed by 6 bases and J by 7 bases, 7 bases remained unmatched. The germline V gene encodes CDR1 MDHEN and CDR2 SYDVKM. The CDR3 DNA sequence: TGTGCCAGCAGGCACCGGGACAGGGTGAACATTCAGTACTTC. This sequence encodes CASRHRDRVNIQYF.

This clone was counted a single time. The V gene is TRBV5-6, the J gene TRBJ2-7; TRBD1 agrees at 8 bases. With V trimmed by 4 bases and J by 6 bases, 3 bases remained unmatched. Germline CDR1 and CDR2: SGHDT and YYEEEE. CDR3 length: 12 amino acids. As DNA, the CDR3 is TGTGCCAGCAGCGCAACAGGGGGCGAGCAGTACTTC. Amino acids: CASSATGGEQYF. Using reference TRBV5-6 and TRBJ2-7 for the parts outside the CDR3, the full variable domain is DAGVTQSPTHLIKTRGQQVTLRCSPKSGHDTVSWYQQALGQGPQFIFQYYEEEERQRGNFPDRFSGHQFPNYSSELNVNALLLGDSALYLCASSATGGEQYFGPGTRLTVT.

Note on this clone: This CDR3 is also generated by other DNA sequences in the sample. V usage is TRBV7-9 and J usage is TRBJ2-5; D gene ambiguous. The DNA end is a closer match to TRBJ2-7, so the J assignment may be wrong. Germline V lookup: CDR1 SEHNR, CDR2 FQNEAQ (reference sequence). The length of the CDR3 is 12 residues. CDR3 sequence: CASSPPGYEQYF. Here the CDR3 DNA reads TGTGCCAGCAGCCCCCCTGGCTACGAGCAGTACTTC.

This chain joins TRBV5-6 and TRBJ2-3; 9 nucleotides match TRBD2. Germline-derived CDR1 and CDR2 are SGHDT and YYEEEE. The CDR3 has 17 amino acids. V lost 0 bases and J lost 5; bases outside the gene matches: 10. The CDR3 DNA reads TGTGCCAGCAGCTTGGGTCTAGCGGGGCTTATCGGAGATACGCAGTATTTT. Translation gives CASSLGLAGLIGDTQYF.

This clone was seen only once. The V call is TRBV28, the J call TRBJ2-7; tentative D call: TRBD1 (6 bases). Between the trimmed V and J ends, which lost 5 bases and 7 bases, there was a span of 18 bases. Per the germline V gene, CDR1 is MDHEN and CDR2 is SYDVKM. The CDR3 is 14 amino acids. The CDR3 region has the DNA TGTGCCAGCAGTACTACAGGGAGCCTGGGGGAGCAGTACTTC. This sequence encodes CASSTTGSLGEQYF.

The rearrangement joins TRBV11-1 to TRBJ2-7; D might be TRBD1 (6 bases). Germline loops: CDR1 SGHAT, CDR2 FQDESV (reference sequence). The CDR3 covers 14 residues. V lost 4 bases and J lost 1, with 11 bases in between. The CDR3 region has the DNA TGTGCCAGCAGCTCGTTGACAGGTTCCTACGAGCAGTACTTC. Its protein product is CASSSLTGSYEQYF. Looking up the rest from reference TRBV11-1 and TRBJ2-7 gives the full variable domain: EAEVAQSPRYKITEKSQAVAFWCDPISGHATLYWYRQILGQGPELLVQFQDESVVDDSQLPKDRFSAERLKGVDSTLKIQPAELGDSAMYLCASSSLTGSYEQYFGPGTRLTVT.